The entry that follows covers one TCR beta chain sequence. These data come from a study of blood T cell repertoires in COVID-19. Assay: immunoSEQ multiplex PCR; the TCRdb copy retains only in-frame clones and omits some. Of roughly 140,000 clones listed, under 90% are singletons. CDR1 is KGHDR and CDR2 is SFDVKD in the germline V gene. V gave up 4 bases and J gave up 0 bases; unmatched junction bases: 14. This CDR3 contains 19 residues. The chain recombines TRBV24-1 with TRBJ2-4; 7 bases map to TRBD2. This sequence was found in a human donor in a cohort sampled during active COVID-19. The source material was peripheral blood. This CDR3 reads CATSEFWREFFLAKNIQYF. In nucleotides, the CDR3 is TGTGCCACCAGTGAGTTCTGGCGGGAGTTTTTTCTAGCCAAAAACATTCAGTACTTC.